The 19 T cell receptor beta chains below come from one sample, sequenced in a study of vaccination and CD4 T cells after COVID-19. The Oncomine TCR Beta short-read assay was applied to DNA of cultured CD4+ T cells. TCRdb re-derived calls from the PCR reads in MiXCR, one entry per CDR3 protein. The top ten clones hold about 8% of a sample with around 19,000 distinct CDR3 sequences, approximately 60% of them seen once. The sample's treatment: roughly 10-day PBMC culture with coronavirus spike peptide pools or control peptides (ViraFEST assay). These receptors have no known antigen. Material: CD4+ T cells from blood, cultured in vitro. Source of these receptors: a human donor who had recovered from COVID-19.

The chain employs TRBV7-9 and TRBJ1-4; D gene ambiguous. This CDR3 is 14 amino acids long. The V gene's germline CDR1 is SEHNR and CDR2 FQNEAQ (reference sequence). V shed 3 bases and J shed 3 bases, with 8 bases lying between them. This chain's CDR3 is CASSLTGANEKLFF. The DNA of the CDR3 is TGTGCCAGCAGCTTGACGGGAGCTAATGAAAAACTGTTTTTT.

This rearrangement joins TRBV10-2 to TRBJ1-2; D perhaps matches TRBD1 (6 bases). The CDR3 consists of 12 residues. CDR1 is WSHSY, CDR2 SAAADI, per germline. Trimming pared 5 bases from V and 2 bases from J, leaving 6 bases between. Written as DNA, the CDR3 is TGCGCCAGCAGTAGGGGGAACTATGGCTACACCTTC. Protein sequence: CASSRGNYGYTF.

V and J are TRBV20-1 and TRBJ1-3; 10 bases fit TRBD1. The CDR3 loop spans 15 amino acids. In germline, CDR1 is DFQATT, CDR2 SNEGSKA (reference sequence). Trimming removed 5 bases from V and 3 bases from J; junction bases left unmatched: 7. The CDR3 loop reads CSAEVRDRGGNTIYF. The CDR3 region has the DNA TGCAGTGCTGAAGTCCGGGACAGGGGTGGAAACACCATATATTTT.

This clonotype was counted between two and nine times. The chain employs TRBV6-1 and TRBJ1-5, with D uncertain. The CDR3 loop spans 14 amino acids. Germline V gene lookup returns CDR1 MNHNS and CDR2 SASEGT. Trimming removed 5 bases at V and 5 bases at J, with 13 bases between. CDR3 sequence: CASSKTGPHQPQHF. In nucleotides, the CDR3 is TGTGCCAGCAGTAAGACCGGGCCCCATCAGCCCCAGCATTTT.

In this sample, this clonotype turned up a few times. V is TRBV20-1 and J is TRBJ2-1; 11 bases line up with TRBD2. CDR1 and CDR2 (germline): DFQATT, SNEGSKA (reference sequence). Trimming took 5 bases from V and 8 from J; bases not matched to a gene: 8. The CDR3 has 14 amino acids. The CDR3: CSAYPSGRIHEQFF. The CDR3 bases are TGCAGTGCTTACCCTAGCGGGAGGATCCATGAGCAGTTCTTC.

The V and J genes are TRBV5-8 and TRBJ1-1, with D unclear. Germline V lookup: CDR1 SGHTS, CDR2 YDEGEE. The CDR3 extends over 13 amino acids. Trimming took off 1 base at V and 0 bases at J, with 4 bases between the two ends. CDR3 in DNA: TGTGCCAGCAGCTTGTGGATGAACACTGAAGCTTTCTTT. This codes for CASSLWMNTEAFF.

This clonotype has only a few counts. The chain combines TRBV5-1 with TRBJ1-6, with D tentatively TRBD1 (6 bases). Germline V gene lookup returns CDR1 SGHRS and CDR2 YFSETQ. Trimming removed 4 bases from V and 1 base from J, with 15 bases in between. The CDR3 totals 17 residues. CDR3 DNA: TGCGCCAGCAGCCCCCGGGGGGCGAGGTCCTATAATTCACCCCTCCACTTT. This codes for CASSPRGARSYNSPLHF.

The V and J genes are TRBV20-1 and TRBJ2-1; TRBD2 matches at 11 bases. V shed 3 bases, J shed 1 base, and the junction held 5 bases outside the gene matches. Per the germline V gene, CDR1 is DFQATT and CDR2 is SNEGSKA (reference sequence). This CDR3 region has 16 residues. The CDR3 DNA reads TGCAGTGCTAGGTCCGCTAGCGGGAGGTCCTACAATGAGCAGTTCTTC. This translates into CSARSASGRSYNEQFF.

J is TRBJ1-1 and V is TRBV5-1; D remains ambiguous. V dropped 0 bases and J dropped 4 bases, with 16 bases sitting between them. CDR1 is SGHRS and CDR2 is YFSETQ in the germline V gene. CDR3 length: 16 residues. CDR3 sequence: CASSLASGSMGTEAFF. CDR3 nucleotides: TGCGCCAGCAGCTTGGCCAGCGGGTCCATGGGCACTGAAGCTTTCTTT.

The chain employs TRBV6-1 and TRBJ1-2, with unresolved D. There are 13 residues in the CDR3. Germline loops: CDR1 MNHNS, CDR2 SASEGT. V lost 7 bases to trimming and J lost 4 bases, with 13 bases between them. The CDR3 reads CASNWEGSYGYTF. The CDR3 region has the DNA TGTGCCAGCAATTGGGAGGGATCCTATGGCTACACCTTC.

This chain joins TRBV24-1 and TRBJ2-1; TRBD2 aligns across 11 bases. This CDR3 has 15 amino acids. CDR1 KGHDR and CDR2 SFDVKD come from the germline V gene. The J segment lost 7 bases and the V segment lost 5 bases, leaving 6 bases of the junction unmatched. Here the CDR3 reads CATSVKLAGANEQFF. For the CDR3, the DNA is TGTGCCACCAGTGTGAAACTAGCGGGAGCTAATGAGCAGTTCTTC.

Only a few counts were recorded for this clonotype. The chain combines TRBV20-1 with TRBJ1-5; weak D call: TRBD1 (5 bases). Per the germline V gene, CDR1 is DFQATT and CDR2 is SNEGSKA (reference sequence). The CDR3 totals 15 residues. Trimming stripped 0 bases from V and 4 bases from J, with 13 bases between. CDR3 protein: CSARDYSKGNQPQHF. The CDR3 DNA sequence: TGCAGTGCTAGAGATTACTCCAAGGGGAATCAGCCCCAGCATTTT.

The chain combines TRBV10-2 with TRBJ1-1, with 9 bases that match TRBD1. CDR1 and CDR2 from the germline V gene are WSHSY and SAAADI. The CDR3 has 13 amino acids. V was clipped by 6 bases and J by 5 bases; unmatched bases: 4. The CDR3 protein is CASSTGGYTEAFF. Written as DNA, the CDR3 is TGCGCCAGCAGCACAGGGGGCTATACTGAAGCTTTCTTT.

In its sample, this clonotype was seen a few times. The chain is built from TRBV7-9 and TRBJ1-2, with D possibly being TRBD1 (6 bases). This CDR3 is built from 15 residues. CDR1 and CDR2 (germline): SEHNR, FQNEAQ (reference sequence). Trimming took 5 bases from V and 4 from J, leaving 17 bases between them. The CDR3 spells CASSPIGQRIYGYTF. In DNA, the CDR3 is TGTGCCAGCAGCCCGATTGGACAGCGGATCTATGGCTACACCTTC. Full variable domain (remainder filled in from reference TRBV7-9 and TRBJ1-2): DTGVSQNPRHKITKRGQNVTFRCDPISEHNRLYWYRQTLGQGPEFLTYFQNEAQLEKSRLLSDRFSAERPKGSFSTLEIQRTEQGDSAMYLCASSPIGQRIYGYTFGSGTRLTVV.

The V and J genes are TRBV10-3 and TRBJ2-1, with no clear D. Trimming removed 10 bases at V and 7 bases at J, with 11 bases between. The V gene's germline CDR1 is ENHRY and CDR2 SYGVKD. This CDR3 region has 11 residues. The CDR3 DNA sequence: TGTGCCACCAGGTCTGGGAATGAGCAGTTCTTC. It encodes CATRSGNEQFF.

The V call is TRBV19, the J call TRBJ1-5; weak D call: TRBD1 (6 bases). V lost 7 bases and J 5 bases, leaving 18 bases between the germline ends. Germline-derived CDR1 and CDR2 are LNHDA and SQIVND (reference sequence). The CDR3 is 15 amino acids. The DNA for the CDR3 is TGTGCCAGTACCTCAGGGGCGGTCGACTATCAGCCCCAGCATTTT. Translating it yields CASTSGAVDYQPQHF.

The chain is built from TRBV19 and TRBJ1-4; a weak D match, TRBD1 (6 bases). This CDR3 has 14 residues. Germline V gene sequence: CDR1 LNHDA, CDR2 SQIVND (reference sequence). V shed 6 bases and J shed 5 bases, with 13 bases lying between them. CDR3 in amino acids: CASSDRDKNEKLFF. For the CDR3, the DNA is TGTGCCAGTAGCGACCGGGACAAAAATGAAAAACTGTTTTTT.

This clonotype was seen more than once but under ten times. The chain employs TRBV2 and TRBJ2-3, with D unclear. V was pared by 6 bases and J by 8 bases, with 12 bases between. CDR3 length equals 12 residues. Germline CDR1 reads SNHLY; CDR2 reads FYNNEI. The CDR3 bases are TGTGCCAGCAGATATGGGGATGGTACGCAGTATTTT. Translated: CASRYGDGTQYF.

The J gene is TRBJ1-2, the V gene TRBV18; 9 positions agree with TRBD1. The CDR3 extends over 20 amino acids. The germline gives CDR1 KGHSH, CDR2 LQKENI. V was clipped by 1 base and J by 2 bases; unmatched bases: 17. The CDR3, as DNA: TGTGCCAGCTCACCACGGGTACTCGTGACAGGGGGTTCCTCGAACTATGGCTACACCTTC. It codes for CASSPRVLVTGGSSNYGYTF.